Reported below is one T cell receptor (beta chain). Its antigen remains unknown. The sample comes from a study of vaccination and CD4 T cells after COVID-19. Study overall: SARS-CoV-2 had been detected by nasal swab PCR in convalescent patients; several were mild, one severe. Post-COVID sampling occurred a median approximately 99 days after diagnosis (range 35 to 161). At a median approximately 70 days (range 14 to 241) after dose two, post-vaccine samples were obtained.

Cultured CD4+ T cell DNA was sequenced using the Oncomine TCR Beta short-read assay. TCRdb re-derived calls from the PCR reads in MiXCR, one entry per CDR3 protein. The table shows about 24,000 distinct CDR3 sequences, with roughly 60% occurring only once. Trimming pared 5 bases from V and 4 bases from J, leaving 14 bases between. Germline V gene sequence: CDR1 GTSNPN, CDR2 SVGIG (reference sequence). The CDR3 contains 13 residues. As for treatment: 10-day PBMC culture with coronavirus spike peptide pools or control peptides (ViraFEST assay). Sequenced material: CD4+ T cells from blood, cultured in vitro. V is TRBV30 and J is TRBJ1-2; D gene uncertain. The source of this sequence is a human donor who had recovered from COVID-19. As DNA, the CDR3 is TGTGCCTGGGCCAACCGGGTTCCCTATGGCTACACCTTC. Translating it yields CAWANRVPYGYTF.